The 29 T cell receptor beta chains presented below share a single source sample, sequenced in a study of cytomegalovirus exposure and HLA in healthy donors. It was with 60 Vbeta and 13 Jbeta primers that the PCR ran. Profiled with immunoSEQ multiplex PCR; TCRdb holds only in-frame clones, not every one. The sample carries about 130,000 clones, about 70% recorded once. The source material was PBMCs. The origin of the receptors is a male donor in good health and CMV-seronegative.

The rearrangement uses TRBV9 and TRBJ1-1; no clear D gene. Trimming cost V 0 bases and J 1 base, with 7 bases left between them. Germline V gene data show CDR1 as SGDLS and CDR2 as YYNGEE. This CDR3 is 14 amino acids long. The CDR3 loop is CASSVDGGNTEAFF. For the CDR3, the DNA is TGTGCCAGCAGCGTAGATGGAGGGAACACTGAAGCTTTCTTT.

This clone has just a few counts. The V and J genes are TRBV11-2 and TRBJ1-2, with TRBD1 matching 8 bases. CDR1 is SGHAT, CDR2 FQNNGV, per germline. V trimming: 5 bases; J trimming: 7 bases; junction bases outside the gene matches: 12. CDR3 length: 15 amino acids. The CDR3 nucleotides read TGTGCCAGCAGCCCTCAGGAGACAGGGGCGATTGGCTACACCTTC. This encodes CASSPQETGAIGYTF.

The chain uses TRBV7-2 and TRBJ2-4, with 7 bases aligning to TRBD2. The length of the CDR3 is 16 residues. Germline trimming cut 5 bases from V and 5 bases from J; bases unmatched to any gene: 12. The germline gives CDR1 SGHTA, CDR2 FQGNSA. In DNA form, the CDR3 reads TGTGCCAGCAGCCATCAAGGCGGGGCGGGGGAAAACATTCAGTACTTC. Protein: CASSHQGGAGENIQYF.

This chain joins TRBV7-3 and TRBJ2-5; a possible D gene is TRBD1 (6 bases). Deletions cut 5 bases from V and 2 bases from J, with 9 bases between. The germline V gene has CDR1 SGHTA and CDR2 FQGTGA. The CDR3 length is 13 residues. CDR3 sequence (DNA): TGTGCCAGCAGCCAGGGGAGTCAAGAGACCCAGTACTTC. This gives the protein CASSQGSQETQYF.

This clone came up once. The CDR3 reads CASSGAKDRVVGNTIYF. The DNA for the CDR3 is TGTGCCAGCAGTGGGGCTAAAGACAGGGTAGTTGGAAACACCATATATTTT. V and J are TRBV2 and TRBJ1-3; the match to TRBD1 covers 7 bases. CDR3 length equals 17 residues. V trimming: 4 bases; J trimming: 3 bases; junction bases outside the gene matches: 12. CDR1 SNHLY and CDR2 FYNNEI come from the germline V gene.

In DNA form, the CDR3 reads TGTGCCAGCAGCTCCTTGGCAGGGGGGAGATTGGAGACCCAGTACTTC. Translation: CASSSLAGGRLETQYF. The chain employs TRBV5-8 and TRBJ2-5, with D perhaps matching TRBD1 (7 bases). V dropped 3 bases and J dropped 5 bases, with 20 bases sitting between them. Germline values: CDR1 SGHTS, CDR2 YDEGEE. The CDR3 is 16 residues long.

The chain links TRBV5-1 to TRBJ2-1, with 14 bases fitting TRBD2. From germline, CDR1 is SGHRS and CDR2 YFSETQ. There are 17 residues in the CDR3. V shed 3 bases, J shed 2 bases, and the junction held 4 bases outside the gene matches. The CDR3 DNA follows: TGCGCCAGCAGCTACGGGACTAGCGGGAGTCCCTACAATGAGCAGTTCTTC. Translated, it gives CASSYGTSGSPYNEQFF.

The CDR3 coding sequence is TGTGCCAGCCGGACGACAGGGGGGAGGGACACTGAAGCTTTCTTT. It specifies CASRTTGGRDTEAFF. V and J are TRBV18 and TRBJ1-1; the match to TRBD1 covers 9 bases. Germline V CDR1 and CDR2: KGHSH, LQKENI. The trim removed 8 bases at V and 3 bases at J, leaving 10 bases unmatched. CDR3 length equals 15 residues.

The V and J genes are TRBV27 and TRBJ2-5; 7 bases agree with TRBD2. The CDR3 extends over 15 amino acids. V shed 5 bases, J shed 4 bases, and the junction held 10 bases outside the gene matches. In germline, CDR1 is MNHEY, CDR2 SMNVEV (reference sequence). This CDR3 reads CASSEGGLTGETQYF. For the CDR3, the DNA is TGTGCCAGCAGTGAGGGAGGGTTGACGGGAGAGACCCAGTACTTC.

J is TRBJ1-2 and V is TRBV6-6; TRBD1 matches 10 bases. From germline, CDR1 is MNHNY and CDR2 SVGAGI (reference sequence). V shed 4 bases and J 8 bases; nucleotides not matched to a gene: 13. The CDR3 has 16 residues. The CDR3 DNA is TGTGCCAGCAGTTTTCCGGGACAGGGGTTTGGGGGGGGCTACACCTTC. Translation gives CASSFPGQGFGGGYTF.

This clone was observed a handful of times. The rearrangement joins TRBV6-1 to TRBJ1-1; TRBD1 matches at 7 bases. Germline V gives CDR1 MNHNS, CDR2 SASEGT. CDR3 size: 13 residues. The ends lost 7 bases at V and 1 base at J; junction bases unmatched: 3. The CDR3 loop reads CASTWTGNTEAFF. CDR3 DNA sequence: TGTGCCAGCACTTGGACAGGGAACACTGAAGCTTTCTTT.

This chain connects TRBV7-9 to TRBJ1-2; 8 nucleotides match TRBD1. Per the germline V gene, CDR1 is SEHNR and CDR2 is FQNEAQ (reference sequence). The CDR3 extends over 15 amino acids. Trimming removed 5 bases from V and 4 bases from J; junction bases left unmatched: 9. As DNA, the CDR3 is TGTGCCAGCAGCATTGGACAGGGAAGGACCTATGGCTACACCTTC. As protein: CASSIGQGRTYGYTF.

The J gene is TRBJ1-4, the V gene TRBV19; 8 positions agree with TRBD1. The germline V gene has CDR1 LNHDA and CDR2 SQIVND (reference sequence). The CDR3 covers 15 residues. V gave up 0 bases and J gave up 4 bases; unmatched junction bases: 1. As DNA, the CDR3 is TGTGCCAGTAGTATAGACGGACAGGGTAATGAAAAACTGTTTTTT. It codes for CASSIDGQGNEKLFF.

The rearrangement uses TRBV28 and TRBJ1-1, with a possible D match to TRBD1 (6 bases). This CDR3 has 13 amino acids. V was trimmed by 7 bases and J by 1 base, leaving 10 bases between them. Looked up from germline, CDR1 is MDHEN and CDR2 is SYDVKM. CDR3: CASIQGWNTEAFF. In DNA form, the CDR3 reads TGTGCCAGCATACAGGGTTGGAACACTGAAGCTTTCTTT.

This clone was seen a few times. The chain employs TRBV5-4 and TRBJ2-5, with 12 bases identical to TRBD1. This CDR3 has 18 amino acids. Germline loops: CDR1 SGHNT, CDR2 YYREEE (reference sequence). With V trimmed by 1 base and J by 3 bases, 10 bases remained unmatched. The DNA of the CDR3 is TGTGCCAGCAGCTTGAAAAGAAGGGGGACAGGGGGCGAAGAGACCCAGTACTTC. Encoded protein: CASSLKRRGTGGEETQYF.

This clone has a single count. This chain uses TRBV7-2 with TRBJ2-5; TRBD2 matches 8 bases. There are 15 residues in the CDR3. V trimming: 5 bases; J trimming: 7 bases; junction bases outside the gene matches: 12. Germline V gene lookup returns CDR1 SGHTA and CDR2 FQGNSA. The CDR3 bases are TGTGCCAGCAGCCGACCGGGACTAGATGCGGGGACCCAGTACTTC. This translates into CASSRPGLDAGTQYF.

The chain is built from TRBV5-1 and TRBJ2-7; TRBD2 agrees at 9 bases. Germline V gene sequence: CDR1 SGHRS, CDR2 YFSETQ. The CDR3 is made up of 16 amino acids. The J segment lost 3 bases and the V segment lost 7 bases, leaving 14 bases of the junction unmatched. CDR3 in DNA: TGCGCCAGCGGCAAGGGGTTGGCTAGCGGGATCTACGAGCAGTACTTC. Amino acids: CASGKGLASGIYEQYF.

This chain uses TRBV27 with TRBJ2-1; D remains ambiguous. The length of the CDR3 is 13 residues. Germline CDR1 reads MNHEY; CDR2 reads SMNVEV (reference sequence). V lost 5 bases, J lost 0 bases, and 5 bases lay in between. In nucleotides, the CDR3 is TGTGCCAGCAGTCTAAGCTCCTACAATGAGCAGTTCTTC. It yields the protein CASSLSSYNEQFF.

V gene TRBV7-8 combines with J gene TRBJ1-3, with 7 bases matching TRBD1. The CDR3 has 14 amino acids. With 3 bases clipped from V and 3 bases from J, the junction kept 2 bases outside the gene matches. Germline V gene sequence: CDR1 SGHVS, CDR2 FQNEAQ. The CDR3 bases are TGTGCCAGCAGCTTTCAGGGGGGTGGAAACACCATATATTTT. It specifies CASSFQGGGNTIYF.

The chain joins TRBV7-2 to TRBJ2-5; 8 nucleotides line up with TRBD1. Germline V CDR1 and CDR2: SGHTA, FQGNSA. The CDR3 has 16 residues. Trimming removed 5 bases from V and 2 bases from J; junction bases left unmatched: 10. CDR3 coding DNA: TGTGCCAGCAGCCAGAACGGACAGGGCCAACAAGAGACCCAGTACTTC. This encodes CASSQNGQGQQETQYF.

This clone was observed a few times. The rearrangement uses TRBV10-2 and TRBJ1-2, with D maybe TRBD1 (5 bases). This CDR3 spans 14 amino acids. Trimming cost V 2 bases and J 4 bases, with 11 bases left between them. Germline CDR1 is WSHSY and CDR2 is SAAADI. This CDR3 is CASSEQQVGYGYTF. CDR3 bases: TGCGCCAGCAGTGAGCAACAGGTGGGCTATGGCTACACCTTC.

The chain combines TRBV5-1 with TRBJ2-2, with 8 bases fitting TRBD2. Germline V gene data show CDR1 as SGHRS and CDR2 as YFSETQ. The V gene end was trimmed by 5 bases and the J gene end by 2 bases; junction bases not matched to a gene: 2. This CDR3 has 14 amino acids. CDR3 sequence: CASRLAANTGELFF. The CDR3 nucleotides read TGCGCCAGCAGACTAGCGGCAAACACCGGGGAGCTGTTTTTT. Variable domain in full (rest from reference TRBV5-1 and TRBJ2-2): KAGVTQTPRYLIKTRGQQVTLSCSPISGHRSVSWYQQTPGQGLQFLFEYFSETQRNKGNFPGRFSGRQFSNSRSEMNVSTLELGDSALYLCASRLAANTGELFFGEGSRLTVL.

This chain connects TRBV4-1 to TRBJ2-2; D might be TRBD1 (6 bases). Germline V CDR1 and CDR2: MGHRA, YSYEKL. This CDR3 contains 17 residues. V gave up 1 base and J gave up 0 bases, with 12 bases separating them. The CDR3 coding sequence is TGCGCCAGCAGCCAAGCCGTGGGGACACCGAACACCGGGGAGCTGTTTTTT. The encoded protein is CASSQAVGTPNTGELFF.

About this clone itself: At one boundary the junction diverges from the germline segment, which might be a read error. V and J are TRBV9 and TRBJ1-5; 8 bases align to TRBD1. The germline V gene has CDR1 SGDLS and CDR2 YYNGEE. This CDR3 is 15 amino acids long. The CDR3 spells CASSGDRYSNQPRHF. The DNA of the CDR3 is TGTGCCAGCAGCGGGGACAGGTATAGCAATCAGCCCCGGCATTTT. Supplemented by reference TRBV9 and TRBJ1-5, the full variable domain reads DSGVTQTPKHLITATGQRVTLRCSPRSGDLSVYWYQQSLDQGLQFLIQYYNGEERAKGNILERFSAQQFPDLHSELNLSSLELGDSALYFCASSGDRYSNQPRHFGDGTRLSIL.

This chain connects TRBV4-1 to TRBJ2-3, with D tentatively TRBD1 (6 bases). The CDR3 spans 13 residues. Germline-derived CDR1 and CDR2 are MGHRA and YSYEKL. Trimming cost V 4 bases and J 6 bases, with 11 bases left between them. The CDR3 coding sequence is TGCGCCAGCAGCCCCCTTAGGGGGGATACGCAGTATTTT. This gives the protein CASSPLRGDTQYF.

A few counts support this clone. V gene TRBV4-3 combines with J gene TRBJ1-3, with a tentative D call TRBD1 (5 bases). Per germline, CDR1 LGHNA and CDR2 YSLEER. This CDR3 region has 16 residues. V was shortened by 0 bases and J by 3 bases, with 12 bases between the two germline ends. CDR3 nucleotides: TGCGCCAGCAGCCAAGATAACAGGAGAGTTGGAAACACCATATATTTT. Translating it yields CASSQDNRRVGNTIYF.

The CDR3 loop reads CASSPLGTGDYEQYF. The CDR3 DNA reads TGTGCCAGCTCACCACTTGGGACAGGGGACTACGAGCAGTACTTC. The V call is TRBV18, the J call TRBJ2-7; 10 positions agree with TRBD1. Germline V gene sequence: CDR1 KGHSH, CDR2 LQKENI. The length of the CDR3 is 15 residues. V trimming: 1 base; J trimming: 3 bases; junction bases outside the gene matches: 3.

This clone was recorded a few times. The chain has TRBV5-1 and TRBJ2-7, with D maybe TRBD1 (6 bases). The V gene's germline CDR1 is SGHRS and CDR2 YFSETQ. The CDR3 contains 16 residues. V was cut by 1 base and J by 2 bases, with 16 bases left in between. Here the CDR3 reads CASSLPQGFPPYEQYF. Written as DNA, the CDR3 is TGCGCCAGCAGCTTGCCACAGGGTTTCCCCCCCTACGAGCAGTACTTC. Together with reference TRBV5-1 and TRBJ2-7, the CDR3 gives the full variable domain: KAGVTQTPRYLIKTRGQQVTLSCSPISGHRSVSWYQQTPGQGLQFLFEYFSETQRNKGNFPGRFSGRQFSNSRSEMNVSTLELGDSALYLCASSLPQGFPPYEQYFGPGTRLTVT.

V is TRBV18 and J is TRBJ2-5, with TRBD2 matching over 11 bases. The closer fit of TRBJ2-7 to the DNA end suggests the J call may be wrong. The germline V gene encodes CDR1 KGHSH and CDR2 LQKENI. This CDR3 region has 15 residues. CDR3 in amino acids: CASSRGLAESYEQYF. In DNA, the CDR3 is TGTGCCAGCTCACGGGGACTAGCGGAGTCCTACGAGCAGTACTTC.